The 13 T cell receptor beta chains given below trace back to one sample, sequenced in a study of T cells in Graves' hyperthyroidism and ophthalmopathy. Using RNA transcripts as the source, TCR beta CDR3 regions were amplified. HTBI primers drove first-round RT-PCR of the TCR CDR3. TCRdb analysed the multiplex PCR reads with MiXCR anew, one entry per CDR3 protein. Of roughly 500,000 distinct CDR3 sequences listed, 46% are singletons. Sequenced material: peripheral blood or thyroid tissue (not recorded which). The receptors originated from an adult woman with Graves' disease, either hyperthyroidism or ophthalmopathy (not recorded which).

This chain links TRBV7-8 with TRBJ2-5; the D gene is possibly TRBD2 (5 bases). The CDR3 runs 17 residues. V lost 0 bases and J lost 1, with 15 bases in between. The germline gives CDR1 SGHVS, CDR2 FQNEAQ. The CDR3 spells CASSLASLRRPQETQYF. For the CDR3, the DNA is TGTGCCAGCAGCTTAGCATCCCTCAGGAGGCCCCAAGAGACCCAGTACTTC.

The chain links TRBV7-9 to TRBJ1-2; D is uncertain. CDR1 and CDR2 (germline): SEHNR, FQNEAQ (reference sequence). Trimming took off 5 bases at V and 4 bases at J, with 17 bases between the two ends. CDR3 length: 15 residues. The CDR3 nucleotides are TGTGCCAGCAGCCAAGCAACGGGTTGGGGCTATGGCTACACCTTC. This sequence encodes CASSQATGWGYGYTF.

This chain links TRBV10-3 with TRBJ1-2, with D perhaps matching TRBD1 (6 bases). The CDR3 has 13 amino acids. From germline, CDR1 is ENHRY and CDR2 SYGVKD. V was trimmed by 10 bases and J by 8 bases, leaving 20 bases between them. Written as DNA, the CDR3 is TGTGCCACCCGTGCGTACAGGGATTACGGCTACACCTTC. Amino acid sequence: CATRAYRDYGYTF.

Concerning this clonotype: The junction departs from the called germline gene at one end, perhaps through a read error. The chain joins TRBV7-3 to TRBJ2-2; 8 positions match TRBD1. The CDR3 consists of 16 residues. CDR1 is SGHTA and CDR2 is FQGTGA in the germline V gene. In DNA form, the CDR3 reads TGTGCCAGCAGCTACCTGACAGGGGAATACACCGGGGAGTTGTTTTTT. The encoded protein is CASSYLTGEYTGELFF.

In the case of this clonotype: The junction does not match germline at one end; this may be a read error. This rearrangement joins TRBV20-1 to TRBJ1-1, with D maybe TRBD1 (5 bases). CDR3 length: 13 residues. Germline V CDR1 and CDR2: DFQATT, SNEGSKA (reference sequence). CDR3 sequence: CSARGLENTEASF. The CDR3 coding sequence is TGCAGTGCTAGGGGGCTGGAGAACACTGAAGCTTCCTTT.

J is TRBJ1-1 and V is TRBV29-1, with unresolved D. Germline V CDR1 and CDR2: SQVTM, ANQGSEA. CDR3 length: 12 residues. V gave up 5 bases and J gave up 3 bases, with 10 bases separating them. CDR3 sequence (DNA): TGCAGCGTTTGGGGTGGCGACACTGAAGCTTTCTTT. Encoded protein: CSVWGGDTEAFF. The full variable domain, its missing parts supplied by reference TRBV29-1 and TRBJ1-1, is SAVISQKPSRDICQRGTSLTIQCQVDSQVTMMFWYRQQPGQSLTLIATANQGSEATYESGFVIDKFPISRPNLTFSTLTVSNMSPEDSSIYLCSVWGGDTEAFFGQGTRLTVV.

This clonotype appeared many times. V usage is TRBV20-1 and J usage is TRBJ2-7; D remains unclear. This CDR3 is 14 amino acids long. Germline V lookup: CDR1 DFQATT, CDR2 SNEGSKA (reference sequence). The V gene lost 0 bases and the J gene lost 2 bases, with 11 bases spanning the gap. CDR3 nucleotides: TGCAGTGCTAGAGAGGAAAGGCCTACCTACGAGCAGTACTTC. Its protein product is CSAREERPTYEQYF.

This clonotype was recorded at least ten times. This chain joins TRBV15 and TRBJ2-7; TRBD2 aligns across 7 bases. The CDR3 is 14 residues long. The V gene end was trimmed by 2 bases and the J gene end by 5 bases; junction bases not matched to a gene: 6. From germline, CDR1 is LNHNV and CDR2 YYDKDF (reference sequence). CDR3 loop: CATSRWAGEDEQYF. In nucleotides, the CDR3 is TGTGCCACCAGCAGATGGGCGGGAGAAGACGAGCAGTACTTC.

A note on this clonotype: Its ends do not fully match the called genes, so a read error is possible. CDR3 DNA: TGTGGCATCAGTGAAGCGCTTCCGGACATCAATCAGCCCCAGCATTTT. Protein sequence: CGISEALPDINQPQHF. The chain couples TRBV10-3 to TRBJ1-5; D is perhaps TRBD1 (5 bases). Germline V lookup: CDR1 ENHRY, CDR2 SYGVKD. The CDR3 extends over 16 amino acids.

This chain connects TRBV10-2 to TRBJ2-5; D remains ambiguous. The CDR3 consists of 16 residues. Germline V lookup: CDR1 WSHSY, CDR2 SAAADI. Trimming pared 10 bases from V and 5 bases from J, leaving 26 bases between. CDR3 residues: CATSATLAPGGETQYF. The CDR3 DNA reads as TGCGCCACCTCGGCTACATTGGCCCCTGGTGGGGAGACCCAGTACTTC.

The table lists this clonotype with many counts. The chain recombines TRBV24-1 with TRBJ2-7; 7 nucleotides align to TRBD1. The CDR3 is made up of 13 amino acids. Germline V gene sequence: CDR1 KGHDR, CDR2 SFDVKD. With 2 bases clipped from V and 6 bases from J, the junction kept 3 bases outside the gene matches. The CDR3 protein is CATSDSDRAEQYF. DNA for the CDR3: TGTGCCACCAGTGATTCCGACAGGGCCGAGCAGTACTTC.

About this clonotype: This likely comes from a read error, as the CDR3 has no conserved phenylalanine or tryptophan at its end. It is unclear where the CDR3 begins or ends on the DNA, so no DNA is shown, and the CDR3 is as TCRdb lists it. The rearrangement links TRBV30 to TRBJ2-5; the DNA was not used to check the table's D call, TRBD1. Germline V gives CDR1 GTSNPN, CDR2 SVGIG (reference sequence). The CDR3 sequence runs 8 residues, both termini included. The CDR3 sequence is CAWSMDRV.

The table lists this clonotype with many counts. This chain connects TRBV11-2 to TRBJ2-5; D may be TRBD1 (5 bases). Germline assignment: CDR1 SGHAT and CDR2 FQNNGV. Trimming cost V 4 bases and J 2 bases, with 17 bases left between them. The CDR3 consists of 16 residues. The CDR3 here is CASSSTLRQLQETQYF. DNA for the CDR3: TGTGCCAGCAGCTCAACCCTCCGACAGCTACAAGAGACCCAGTACTTC. Based on the CDR3 plus reference TRBV11-2 and TRBJ2-5, the full variable domain is EAGVAQSPRYKIIEKRQSVAFWCNPISGHATLYWYQQILGQGPKLLIQFQNNGVVDDSQLPKDRFSAERLKGVDSTLKIQPAKLEDSAVYLCASSSTLRQLQETQYFGPGTRLLVL.